Detailed here is one T cell receptor beta chain. What it recognizes is unknown. Repertoires were generated with immunoSEQ multiplex PCR, while TCRdb's copy carries only in-frame clones and drops some. The sample has some 84,000 clones, roughly 89% seen once. This sample is part of a study of OX40 agonist ivuxolimab in advanced cancers. Study-wide results and caveats: The antigens recognized by the expanded peripheral T cells, that is their antigen specificity, were not determined.

This CDR3 is 16 amino acids long. Trimming removed 3 bases from V and 1 base from J; junction bases left unmatched: 6. CDR1 is LGHNA, CDR2 YSLEER, per germline. Collection of blood occurred at baseline, at cycle 4 day 1, and at cycle 7 day 1. This chain joins TRBV4-3 and TRBJ2-1, with TRBD2 matching 7 bases. Sequenced here: CD4+ or CD8+ T cells sorted from blood, sampled in a trial of the OX40 agonist ivuxolimab. This receptor was taken from an adult with an advanced solid tumor such as melanoma, head and neck, liver or kidney cancer. CDR3 in DNA: TGCGCCAGCAGCCAGGAGCGGGATGTGTCCTACAATGAGCAGTTCTTC. This sequence encodes CASSQERDVSYNEQFF.